Below, 24 T cell receptor beta chains from the same sample are listed, as sequenced in a study of cytomegalovirus exposure and HLA in healthy donors. Use of 60 Vbeta and 13 Jbeta primers characterized the PCR. Assay used: immunoSEQ multiplex PCR; TCRdb lists only in-frame clones, some missing. This table has some 160,000 clones, 82% appearing once. Sequenced material: PBMCs. The source of these receptors is a male donor in good health and CMV-seronegative.

This sequence joins TRBV9 and TRBJ2-7, with 8 bases lining up with TRBD2. V lost 0 bases, J lost 6 bases, and 11 bases stayed unmatched. This CDR3 has 16 residues. Germline lookup yields CDR1 SGDLS and CDR2 YYNGEE. The CDR3 here is CASSVVTGTRLFEQYF. CDR3 sequence (DNA): TGTGCCAGCAGCGTAGTAACGGGGACTAGGTTATTCGAGCAGTACTTC.

The rearrangement joins TRBV5-8 to TRBJ1-4; D may be TRBD1 (5 bases). V was pared by 0 bases and J by 0 bases, with 9 bases between. Germline V gene data show CDR1 as SGHTS and CDR2 as YDEGEE. CDR3 size: 16 residues. CDR3 sequence reads: CASSLGSRATNEKLFF. CDR3 in DNA: TGTGCCAGCAGCTTGGGGAGCAGGGCAACTAATGAAAAACTGTTTTTT.

The CDR3 reads CASSPTGGPTDTQYF. The CDR3 DNA sequence: TGCGCCAGCAGCCCGACCGGGGGACCCACAGATACGCAGTATTTT. J is TRBJ2-3 and V is TRBV4-1; TRBD2 might be the D (6 bases). CDR1 and CDR2 (germline): MGHRA, YSYEKL. The germline V and J ends were trimmed by 4 bases and 2 bases, with 13 bases remaining between them. The CDR3 length is 15 residues.

The chain uses TRBV19 and TRBJ1-1; D remains unclear. Trimming shortened V by 5 bases and J by 8 bases, and 12 bases separated the two germline ends. The germline V gene encodes CDR1 LNHDA and CDR2 SQIVND (reference sequence). The CDR3 totals 12 residues. CDR3 sequence reads: CASSPTPVEAFF. CDR3 bases: TGTGCCAGTAGTCCCACCCCGGTAGAAGCTTTCTTT.

The chain is built from TRBV18 and TRBJ1-5, with a possible D match to TRBD1 (5 bases). The CDR3 length is 15 residues. Germline CDR1 KGHSH, CDR2 LQKENI. Trimming shortened V by 2 bases and J by 4 bases, and 12 bases separated the two germline ends. DNA for the CDR3: TGTGCCAGCTCACCAACCCAGGGAGGGAATCAGCCCCAGCATTTT. Translated: CASSPTQGGNQPQHF.

J is TRBJ1-6 and V is TRBV7-8, with D perhaps TRBD1 (6 bases). Per germline, CDR1 SGHVS and CDR2 FQNEAQ. The CDR3 is made up of 14 amino acids. V was clipped by 7 bases and J by 8 bases, with 15 bases between them. The CDR3 sequence: CASTMGGAYSPLHF. CDR3 DNA sequence: TGTGCCAGCACCATGGGGGGGGCCTATTCACCCCTCCACTTT.

V and J are TRBV6-6 and TRBJ2-7, with 8 bases that match TRBD2. Germline CDR1 MNHNY, CDR2 SVGAGI (reference sequence). This CDR3 region has 14 residues. After removal of 0 bases from V and 5 bases from J, the junction contained 3 bases not matched to a gene. The CDR3 DNA sequence: TGTGCCAGCAGTTACTCCGGGAGGGGCCACGAGCAGTACTTC. Protein product: CASSYSGRGHEQYF.

The sample holds a few counts of this clone. The chain employs TRBV28 and TRBJ2-2, with 11 bases matching TRBD2. The CDR3 has 19 residues. Germline CDR1 reads MDHEN; CDR2 reads SYDVKM. The trim removed 2 bases at V and 4 bases at J, leaving 12 bases unmatched. The CDR3 region has the DNA TGTGCCAGCAGTTTAGCCATGCTCAGACTAGCGGGAACCACCGGGGAGCTGTTTTTT. Residues: CASSLAMLRLAGTTGELFF.

In its sample, this clone was seen many times. The chain recombines TRBV4-2 with TRBJ2-7; 7 bases line up with TRBD1. The length of the CDR3 is 16 residues. Germline V gene lookup returns CDR1 LGHNA and CDR2 YNFKEQ. V shed 0 bases, J shed 4 bases, and the junction held 9 bases outside the gene matches. The CDR3 loop is CASSQDWGDREYEQYF. For the CDR3, the DNA is TGTGCCAGCAGCCAAGATTGGGGAGACAGGGAATACGAGCAGTACTTC.

The chain carries TRBV7-2 and TRBJ2-1; the match to TRBD1 covers 8 bases. With 3 bases clipped from V and 6 bases from J, the junction kept 7 bases outside the gene matches. CDR1 SGHTA and CDR2 FQGNSA come from the germline V gene. This CDR3 region has 15 residues. The chain's CDR3 is CASSLADRARNEQFF. CDR3 DNA: TGTGCCAGCAGCTTGGCGGACAGGGCCCGCAATGAGCAGTTCTTC.

V gene TRBV5-1 combines with J gene TRBJ1-2; TRBD1 aligns across 8 bases. The CDR3 extends over 13 amino acids. V dropped 4 bases and J dropped 6; count of bases not matched to a gene: 5. CDR1 is SGHRS and CDR2 is YFSETQ in the germline V gene. Here the CDR3 DNA reads TGCGCCAGCAGCCGTACAGGGGGGGATGGCTACACCTTC. It translates to CASSRTGGDGYTF. The full variable domain, with the rest looked up from reference TRBV5-1 and TRBJ1-2, is KAGVTQTPRYLIKTRGQQVTLSCSPISGHRSVSWYQQTPGQGLQFLFEYFSETQRNKGNFPGRFSGRQFSNSRSEMNVSTLELGDSALYLCASSRTGGDGYTFGSGTRLTVV.

This chain joins TRBV5-4 and TRBJ2-7; maybe TRBD2 (7 bases). V shed 3 bases and J shed 2 bases, with 15 bases lying between them. Germline V lookup: CDR1 SGHNT, CDR2 YYREEE (reference sequence). The CDR3 totals 15 residues. The chain's CDR3 is CASSWGGPGAYEQYF. CDR3 in DNA: TGTGCCAGCAGCTGGGGGGGCCCAGGGGCCTACGAGCAGTACTTC. Using reference TRBV5-4 and TRBJ2-7 for the parts outside the CDR3, the full variable domain is ETGVTQSPTHLIKTRGQQVTLRCSSQSGHNTVSWYQQALGQGPQFIFQYYREEENGRGNFPPRFSGLQFPNYSSELNVNALELDDSALYLCASSWGGPGAYEQYFGPGTRLTVT.

This chain connects TRBV6-5 to TRBJ2-3, with a tentative D call TRBD1 (6 bases). The V gene lost 2 bases and the J gene lost 2 bases, with 11 bases spanning the gap. CDR1 is MNHEY and CDR2 is SVGAGI in the germline V gene. The CDR3 is made up of 15 amino acids. CDR3 DNA sequence: TGTGCCAGCAGTTACACAGGGTCCAACACAGATACGCAGTATTTT. Protein product: CASSYTGSNTDTQYF.

This sequence joins TRBV5-3 and TRBJ2-2; TRBD1 is a possible D gene (5 bases). TRBV5-3 is reported as an ORF; its role is uncertain. The CDR3 covers 18 residues. The ends were cut back, 1 base at V and 5 bases at J, with 21 bases in the middle. The CDR3 nucleotides are TGTGCCAGAAGCTTGATGGGCAGGGCGAGCAATAGAACCGGGGAGCTGTTTTTT. It yields the protein CARSLMGRASNRTGELFF.

The rearrangement uses TRBV4-2 and TRBJ1-4; 7 bases line up with TRBD1. J was trimmed by 3 bases and V by 4 bases; bases with no gene match: 5. This CDR3 has 15 amino acids. CDR1 is LGHNA, CDR2 YNFKEQ, per germline. CDR3 protein: CASSPGTASNEKLFF. The CDR3 DNA reads TGTGCCAGCAGCCCGGGGACAGCCTCTAATGAAAAACTGTTTTTT.

The CDR3 spells CASSASSGNNEQFF. CDR3 nucleotides: TGTGCCAGCAGCGCTTCTAGCGGCAACAATGAGCAGTTCTTC. V usage is TRBV9 and J usage is TRBJ2-1, with 7 bases fitting TRBD2. The CDR3 is made up of 14 amino acids. Germline CDR1 and CDR2: SGDLS and YYNGEE. Losses at the gene ends were 3 bases for V and 5 bases for J; bases not matched to a gene: 5.

The chain recombines TRBV6-4 with TRBJ2-1; tentative D call: TRBD2 (6 bases). Looked up from germline, CDR1 is MRHNA and CDR2 is SNTAGT. The CDR3 extends over 15 amino acids. Trimming shortened V by 3 bases and J by 8 bases, and 17 bases separated the two germline ends. Written as DNA, the CDR3 is TGTGCCAGCAGTGAGACGGGAGTTCATAGTTATGAGCAGTTCTTC. Protein: CASSETGVHSYEQFF.

The chain uses TRBV5-5 and TRBJ1-1; 9 positions match TRBD1. The germline gives CDR1 SGHKS, CDR2 YYEKEE (reference sequence). This CDR3 is 12 amino acids long. J lost 6 bases, V lost 3 bases, and 0 bases had no gene match. The CDR3 bases are TGTGCCAGCAGCTGGACAGGGGCTGAAGCTTTCTTT. Translated, it gives CASSWTGAEAFF. The full variable domain, in which reference TRBV5-5 and TRBJ1-1 provide the parts outside the CDR3, is DAGVTQSPTHLIKTRGQQVTLRCSPISGHKSVSWYQQVLGQGPQFIFQYYEKEERGRGNFPDRFSARQFPNYSSELNVNALLLGDSALYLCASSWTGAEAFFGQGTRLTVV.

The chain is built from TRBV29-1 and TRBJ2-5; TRBD2 matches at 8 bases. Germline loops: CDR1 SQVTM, CDR2 ANQGSEA. The junction had 3 bases not matched to a gene; V was cut back by 4 bases and J by 5 bases. This CDR3 spans 12 amino acids. In nucleotides, the CDR3 is TGCAGCGTTGCGTTAGCGGGGGAGACCCAGTACTTC. Translated: CSVALAGETQYF.

The chain recombines TRBV2 with TRBJ2-5; D is perhaps TRBD1 (5 bases). Germline V gene data show CDR1 as SNHLY and CDR2 as FYNNEI. This CDR3 is 11 amino acids long. V was pared by 9 bases and J by 5 bases, with 10 bases between. CDR3 sequence (DNA): TGTGCCAGGGGAAGGGGTGAGACCCAGTACTTC. It specifies CARGRGETQYF.

The chain joins TRBV7-9 to TRBJ2-1; 9 positions agree with TRBD1. Losses at the gene ends were 5 bases for V and 6 bases for J; bases not matched to a gene: 8. The germline V gene has CDR1 SEHNR and CDR2 FQNEAQ (reference sequence). The CDR3 contains 15 residues. CDR3: CASSLGGQGSNEQFF. The CDR3 DNA reads TGTGCCAGCAGCCTGGGGGGACAGGGTAGCAATGAGCAGTTCTTC.

V and J are TRBV6-1 and TRBJ2-5; TRBD1 might be the D (6 bases). The DNA end lines up better with TRBJ2-7; the J call may be wrong. Germline CDR1 reads MNHNS; CDR2 reads SASEGT. This CDR3 comprises 14 residues. CDR3 sequence: CASRPPGQMGEQYF. In DNA, the CDR3 is TGTGCCAGCAGGCCCCCAGGACAGATGGGCGAGCAGTACTTC.

The J gene is TRBJ2-7, the V gene TRBV6-1, with TRBD1 identical over 10 bases. The V segment lost 3 bases and the J segment 3 bases; nucleotides outside the gene matches: 5. The CDR3 loop spans 15 amino acids. Per the germline V gene, CDR1 is MNHNS and CDR2 is SASEGT. The CDR3 coding sequence is TGTGCCAGCAGTGACGGACAGGGGGGCTACTACGAGCAGTACTTC. Translated, it gives CASSDGQGGYYEQYF.

This sequence joins TRBV19 and TRBJ2-7, with D unresolved. From germline, CDR1 is LNHDA and CDR2 SQIVND (reference sequence). There are 13 residues in the CDR3. V lost 3 bases, J lost 3 bases, and 9 bases lay in between. The CDR3 region has the DNA TGTGCCAGTAGTATGGTCACAGACTACGAGCAGTACTTC. Translation gives CASSMVTDYEQYF. Combining the CDR3 with reference TRBV19 and TRBJ2-7 gives the whole variable domain DGGITQSPKYLFRKEGQNVTLSCEQNLNHDAMYWYRQDPGQGLRLIYYSQIVNDFQKGDIAEGYSVSREKKESFPLTVTSAQKNPTAFYLCASSMVTDYEQYFGPGTRLTVT.